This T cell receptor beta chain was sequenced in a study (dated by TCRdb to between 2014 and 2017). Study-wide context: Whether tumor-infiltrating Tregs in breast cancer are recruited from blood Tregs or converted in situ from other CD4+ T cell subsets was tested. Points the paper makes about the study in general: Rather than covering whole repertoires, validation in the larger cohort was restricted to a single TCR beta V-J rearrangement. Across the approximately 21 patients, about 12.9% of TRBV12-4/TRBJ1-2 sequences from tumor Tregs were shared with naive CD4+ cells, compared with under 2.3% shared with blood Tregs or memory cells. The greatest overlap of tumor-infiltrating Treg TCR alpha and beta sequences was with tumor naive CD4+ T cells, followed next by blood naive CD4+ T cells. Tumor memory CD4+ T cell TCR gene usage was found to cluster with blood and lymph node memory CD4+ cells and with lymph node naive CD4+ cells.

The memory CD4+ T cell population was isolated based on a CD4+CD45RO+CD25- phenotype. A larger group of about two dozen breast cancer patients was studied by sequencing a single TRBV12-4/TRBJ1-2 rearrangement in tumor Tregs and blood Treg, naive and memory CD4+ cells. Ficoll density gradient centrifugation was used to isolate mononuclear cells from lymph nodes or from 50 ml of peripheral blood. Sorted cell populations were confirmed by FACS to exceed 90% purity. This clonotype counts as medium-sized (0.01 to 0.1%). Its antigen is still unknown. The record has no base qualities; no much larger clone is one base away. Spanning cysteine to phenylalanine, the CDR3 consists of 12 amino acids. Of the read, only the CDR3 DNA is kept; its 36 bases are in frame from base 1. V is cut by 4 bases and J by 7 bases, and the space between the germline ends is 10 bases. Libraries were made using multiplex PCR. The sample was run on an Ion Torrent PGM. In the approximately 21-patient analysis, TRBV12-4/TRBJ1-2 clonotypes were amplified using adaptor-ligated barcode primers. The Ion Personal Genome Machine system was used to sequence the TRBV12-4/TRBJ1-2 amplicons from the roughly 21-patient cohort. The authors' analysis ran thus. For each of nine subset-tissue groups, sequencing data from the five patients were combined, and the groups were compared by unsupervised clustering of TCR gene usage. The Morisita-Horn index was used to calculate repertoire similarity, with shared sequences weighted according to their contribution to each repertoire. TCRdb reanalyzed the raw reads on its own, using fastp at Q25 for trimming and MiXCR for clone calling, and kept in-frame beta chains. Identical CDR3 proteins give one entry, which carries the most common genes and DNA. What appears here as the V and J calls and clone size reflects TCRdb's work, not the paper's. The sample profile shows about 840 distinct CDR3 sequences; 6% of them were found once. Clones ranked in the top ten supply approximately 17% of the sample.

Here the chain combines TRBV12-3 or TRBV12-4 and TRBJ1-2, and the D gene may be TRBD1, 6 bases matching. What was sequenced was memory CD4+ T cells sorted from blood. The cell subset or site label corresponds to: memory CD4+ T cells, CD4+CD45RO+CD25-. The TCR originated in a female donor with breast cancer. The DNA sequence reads TGTGCCAGCAGTTCACTGACAGGTGGCTACACCTTC. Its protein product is CASSSLTGGYTF.